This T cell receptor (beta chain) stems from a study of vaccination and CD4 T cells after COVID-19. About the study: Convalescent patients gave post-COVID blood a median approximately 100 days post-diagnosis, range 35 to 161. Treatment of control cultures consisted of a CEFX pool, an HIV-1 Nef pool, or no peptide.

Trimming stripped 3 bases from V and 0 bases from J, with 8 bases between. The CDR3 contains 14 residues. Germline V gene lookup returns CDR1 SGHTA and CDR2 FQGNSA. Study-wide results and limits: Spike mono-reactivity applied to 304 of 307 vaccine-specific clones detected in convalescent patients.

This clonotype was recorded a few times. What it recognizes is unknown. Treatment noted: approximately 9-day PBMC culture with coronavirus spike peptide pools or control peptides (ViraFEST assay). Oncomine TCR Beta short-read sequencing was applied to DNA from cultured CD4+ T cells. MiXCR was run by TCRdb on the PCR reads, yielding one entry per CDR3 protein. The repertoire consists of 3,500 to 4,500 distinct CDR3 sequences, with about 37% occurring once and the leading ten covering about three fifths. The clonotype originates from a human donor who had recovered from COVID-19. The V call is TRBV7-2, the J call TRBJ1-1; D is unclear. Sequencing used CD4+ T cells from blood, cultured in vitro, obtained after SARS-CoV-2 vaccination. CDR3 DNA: TGTGCCAGCAGCTTGGGGATAATGAACACTGAAGCTTTCTTT. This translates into CASSLGIMNTEAFF.